The 30 T cell receptor beta chains reported below all come from one sample, sequenced in a study of control samples from healthy donors and cancer patients. The protocol was immunoSEQ multiplex PCR, while the TCRdb copy is restricted to in-frame clones and leaves out a portion. The sample consists of over 150,000 clones, approximately 94% of them appearing once. The sequencing input was blood. The receptor source for this set is a woman aged 18-29 years in good health.

Remarks on this clone: A read error may produce the germline difference seen at one junction end. CDR3 in DNA: TGTGCCAGCAGCCCACTAGCGGGAAGTCCGGTCTTC. It is translated as CASSPLAGSPVF. This sequence joins TRBV6-2 or TRBV6-3 and TRBJ2-1, with 10 bases lining up with TRBD2. Germline CDR1 MNHEY, CDR2 SVGEGT. This CDR3 is built from 12 residues.

In this sample, this clone turned up once. The rearrangement uses TRBV7-6 and TRBJ2-7; possible D gene TRBD2, 7 bases. CDR3 length: 13 amino acids. V dropped 3 bases and J dropped 7 bases, with 13 bases sitting between them. Germline loops: CDR1 SGHVS, CDR2 FNYEAQ. Here the CDR3 reads CASSLGGAGEQYF. The CDR3 DNA reads TGTGCCAGCAGCTTGGGGGGGGCAGGAGAGCAGTACTTC.

This rearrangement joins TRBV4-3 to TRBJ1-1; no firm D call. V lost 3 bases and J lost 1, with 9 bases in between. Germline assignment: CDR1 LGHNA and CDR2 YSLEER. CDR3 length: 14 amino acids. CDR3 DNA sequence: TGCGCCAGCAGCCAGAGTCACTCGAACACTGAAGCTTTCTTT. Encoded protein: CASSQSHSNTEAFF.

The V gene is TRBV13, the J gene TRBJ1-1; D is unresolved. V dropped 3 bases and J dropped 2 bases, with 10 bases sitting between them. The CDR3 spans 14 residues. Germline V CDR1 and CDR2: PRHDT, FYEKMQ (reference sequence). In DNA form, the CDR3 reads TGTGCCAGCAGCTTTTCAGAAATAAACACTGAAGCTTTCTTT. Translating it yields CASSFSEINTEAFF. Complete variable domain (other parts from reference TRBV13 and TRBJ1-1): AAGVIQSPRHLIKEKRETATLKCYPIPRHDTVYWYQQGPGQDPQFLISFYEKMQSDKGSIPDRFSAQQFSDYHSELNMSSLELGDSALYFCASSFSEINTEAFFGQGTRLTVV.

This chain links TRBV4-3 with TRBJ2-7, with 7 bases lining up with TRBD1. The germline V gene encodes CDR1 LGHNA and CDR2 YSLEER. The CDR3 runs 15 residues. Unmatched junction bases numbered 3, after V lost 1 base and J lost 0 bases. The CDR3 DNA reads as TGCGCCAGCAGCCAAGGGACAGGAGGCTCCTACGAGCAGTACTTC. It codes for CASSQGTGGSYEQYF.

This chain links TRBV7-9 with TRBJ2-3, with TRBD2 identical over 7 bases. Germline V gene lookup returns CDR1 SEHNR and CDR2 FQNEAQ (reference sequence). The junction had 10 bases not matched to a gene; V was cut back by 4 bases and J by 3 bases. This CDR3 has 16 residues. CDR3 DNA sequence: TGTGCCAGCAGCTCTCCCCTCGCGGGAGTAACAGATACGCAGTATTTT. It is translated as CASSSPLAGVTDTQYF.

In DNA form, the CDR3 reads TGTGCCAGTAGCAGAGCAACTAATGAAAAACTGTTTTTT. Translation gives CASSRATNEKLFF. This chain joins TRBV19 and TRBJ1-4; D is uncertain. CDR3 size: 13 residues. The V end lost 6 bases, the J end lost 0 bases, and 5 bases lay between the germline ends. Germline CDR1 and CDR2: LNHDA and SQIVND (reference sequence). Full variable domain (remainder filled in from reference TRBV19 and TRBJ1-4): DGGITQSPKYLFRKEGQNVTLSCEQNLNHDAMYWYRQDPGQGLRLIYYSQIVNDFQKGDIAEGYSVSREKKESFPLTVTSAQKNPTAFYLCASSRATNEKLFFGSGTQLSVL.

The V call is TRBV6-5, the J call TRBJ1-1, with D unresolved. This CDR3 is 14 amino acids long. Germline V gene data show CDR1 as MNHEY and CDR2 as SVGAGI. V lost 6 bases and J 1 base, leaving 12 bases between the germline ends. The CDR3 spells CASRPSDGNTEAFF. The CDR3 DNA sequence: TGTGCCAGCAGACCCTCGGACGGGAACACTGAAGCTTTCTTT.

This sequence joins TRBV15 and TRBJ1-4, with D maybe TRBD1 (6 bases). The CDR3 is made up of 16 amino acids. Trimming pared 3 bases from V and 8 bases from J, leaving 19 bases between. Germline assignment: CDR1 LNHNV and CDR2 YYDKDF (reference sequence). CDR3 in amino acids: CATSRGQKGVGEKLFF. In nucleotides, the CDR3 is TGTGCCACCAGCAGGGGGCAAAAGGGGGTCGGAGAAAAACTGTTTTTT.

The chain uses TRBV6-6 and TRBJ2-3, with D possibly being TRBD1 or TRBD2 (6 bases each). Trimming pared 10 bases from V and 0 bases from J, leaving 14 bases between. Germline assignment: CDR1 MNHNY and CDR2 SVGAGI (reference sequence). The CDR3 sequence is 14 residues long. The DNA of the CDR3 is TGTGCCACCTGGCGGGACATAAGCACAGATACGCAGTATTTT. Protein: CATWRDISTDTQYF.

The chain has TRBV24-1 and TRBJ2-2; TRBD2 matches 14 bases. This CDR3 has 17 residues. Germline V gene lookup returns CDR1 KGHDR and CDR2 SFDVKD. The V and J ends lost 3 bases and 7 bases, in that order; junction bases with no gene match: 6. CDR3 residues: CATSDPTSGGAIGELFF. CDR3 bases: TGTGCCACCAGTGATCCGACTAGCGGGGGGGCCATCGGGGAGCTGTTTTTT.

A remark on this clone: This CDR3 fails to terminate in the conserved phenylalanine or tryptophan, so it likely reflects a read error. The limits of the CDR3 on the DNA are not certain, so only TCRdb's listed CDR3 is given. The genes are TRBV18 and TRBJ2-7; the table's D call, TRBD2, was not checked against the DNA. Germline V CDR1 and CDR2: KGHSH, LQKENI. The CDR3 has 11 residues if both end residues are counted. CDR3 sequence reads: CASSPGLALFI.

The chain is built from TRBV2 and TRBJ1-4, with 8 bases that match TRBD1. The CDR3 contains 14 residues. The junction had 5 bases not matched to a gene; V was cut back by 7 bases and J by 4 bases. Germline-derived CDR1 and CDR2 are SNHLY and FYNNEI. The CDR3 DNA is TGTGCCAGCACAAGGGGACAGGTTAATGAAAAACTGTTTTTT. It specifies CASTRGQVNEKLFF.

J is TRBJ1-2 and V is TRBV18, with a tentative D call TRBD1 (5 bases). Trimming shortened V by 8 bases and J by 4 bases, and 14 bases separated the two germline ends. Germline assignment: CDR1 KGHSH and CDR2 LQKENI. This CDR3 is 13 amino acids long. CDR3 residues: CASVGGVSYGYTF. CDR3 nucleotides: TGTGCCAGCGTCGGGGGTGTTAGCTATGGCTACACCTTC.

The chain combines TRBV6-5 with TRBJ1-2, with D perhaps TRBD1 (6 bases). Germline assignment: CDR1 MNHEY and CDR2 SVGAGI. There are 13 residues in the CDR3. Trimming pared 6 bases from V and 4 bases from J, leaving 12 bases between. CDR3 amino acids: CASRKGGGYGYTF. In nucleotides, the CDR3 is TGTGCCAGCAGAAAGGGGGGAGGCTATGGCTACACCTTC.

This chain connects TRBV6-5 to TRBJ2-3; D ambiguous. Between the trimmed V and J ends, which lost 6 bases and 1 base, there was a span of 14 bases. The CDR3 runs 15 residues. Germline V lookup: CDR1 MNHEY, CDR2 SVGAGI. The CDR3 nucleotides are TGTGCCAGCAGCAAGGGCACGCTGGGCACAGATACGCAGTATTTT. Residues: CASSKGTLGTDTQYF.

The genes are TRBV4-2 and TRBJ2-5; tentatively, D is TRBD2 (6 bases). Germline V lookup: CDR1 LGHNA, CDR2 YNFKEQ. The V and J ends lost 0 bases and 4 bases respectively, with 12 bases between them. The CDR3 is made up of 15 amino acids. The CDR3 loop is CASSQDWRARETQYF. The CDR3 region has the DNA TGTGCCAGCAGCCAAGATTGGAGGGCCCGAGAGACCCAGTACTTC.

The chain links TRBV10-3 to TRBJ1-5, with D perhaps TRBD1 (6 bases). The V gene's germline CDR1 is ENHRY and CDR2 SYGVKD. The CDR3 runs 13 residues. The V and J ends lost 6 bases and 4 bases respectively, with 10 bases between them. The CDR3 reads CAIRPRGNQPQHF. Written as DNA, the CDR3 is TGTGCCATCAGACCCAGGGGAAATCAGCCCCAGCATTTT.

The J gene is TRBJ1-5, the V gene TRBV4-1, with D hard to call. The CDR3 totals 17 residues. Trimming stripped 1 base from V and 1 base from J, with 14 bases between. Per the germline V gene, CDR1 is MGHRA and CDR2 is YSYEKL. CDR3 DNA: TGCGCCAGCAGCCAAGTTAATGGTGGGGAGAGCAATCAGCCCCAGCATTTT. Amino acids: CASSQVNGGESNQPQHF.

The J gene is TRBJ1-1, the V gene TRBV13; D remains ambiguous. The V and J ends lost 5 bases and 1 base respectively, with 8 bases between them. There are 13 residues in the CDR3. Germline V gene sequence: CDR1 PRHDT, CDR2 FYEKMQ (reference sequence). The CDR3 bases are TGTGCCAGCAGCCCGGAGGGGAACACTGAAGCTTTCTTT. This encodes CASSPEGNTEAFF.

The chain recombines TRBV24-1 with TRBJ2-5; a weak D match, TRBD1 (5 bases). The germline V gene encodes CDR1 KGHDR and CDR2 SFDVKD. CDR3 length: 16 amino acids. Trimming stripped 2 bases from V and 6 bases from J, with 18 bases between. CDR3 loop: CATSDSQGHRIKTQYF. The CDR3 coding sequence is TGTGCCACCAGTGATTCCCAGGGCCATCGGATAAAGACCCAGTACTTC.

This chain joins TRBV15 and TRBJ2-5, with 11 bases that match TRBD2. The ends lost 3 bases at V and 5 bases at J; junction bases unmatched: 8. Per germline, CDR1 LNHNV and CDR2 YYDKDF (reference sequence). This CDR3 is built from 16 residues. The CDR3 sequence is CATSSLLAGVRETQYF. The CDR3 nucleotides read TGTGCCACCAGCAGTTTACTAGCGGGAGTTCGGGAGACCCAGTACTTC.

This clone was counted a single time. J is TRBJ2-6 and V is TRBV10-3, with TRBD1 matching over 8 bases. Germline trimming cut 3 bases from V and 2 bases from J; bases unmatched to any gene: 6. CDR3 length: 17 amino acids. The germline CDR1 and CDR2 sequences are ENHRY and SYGVKD. In nucleotides, the CDR3 is TGTGCCATCAGTGACGGGACAGGCCTCCCTGGGGCCAACGTCCTGACTTTC. Translating gives CAISDGTGLPGANVLTF.

This rearrangement joins TRBV7-9 to TRBJ1-2; a weak D match, TRBD1 (5 bases). This CDR3 has 15 amino acids. V lost 2 bases and J 6 bases, leaving 16 bases between the germline ends. The germline V gene encodes CDR1 SEHNR and CDR2 FQNEAQ (reference sequence). CDR3 in amino acids: CASSLKPRGRDGYTF. In DNA, the CDR3 is TGTGCCAGCAGCTTAAAGCCAAGGGGACGGGATGGCTACACCTTC. Combining the CDR3 with reference TRBV7-9 and TRBJ1-2 gives the whole variable domain DTGVSQNPRHKITKRGQNVTFRCDPISEHNRLYWYRQTLGQGPEFLTYFQNEAQLEKSRLLSDRFSAERPKGSFSTLEIQRTEQGDSAMYLCASSLKPRGRDGYTFGSGTRLTVV.

This clone has a single count. This chain uses TRBV28 with TRBJ1-1; a weak D match, TRBD1 (5 bases). The ends were cut back, 10 bases at V and 7 bases at J, with 19 bases in the middle. The CDR3 contains 13 residues. Germline CDR1 reads MDHEN; CDR2 reads SYDVKM. CDR3 in DNA: TGTGCCACCAAGGGGCCCGGGACGGATGAAGCTTTCTTT. Its protein is CATKGPGTDEAFF.

CDR3 sequence: CSVTTTTNEKLFF. The CDR3 DNA reads TGCAGCGTCACGACCACAACTAATGAAAAACTGTTTTTT. J is TRBJ1-4 and V is TRBV29-1, with D unclear. Deletions cut 6 bases from V and 0 bases from J, with 8 bases between. The CDR3 runs to 13 residues. CDR1 is SQVTM and CDR2 is ANQGSEA in the germline V gene.

The V and J genes are TRBV6-5 and TRBJ2-1; D not resolved. The CDR3 runs to 13 residues. Germline CDR1 and CDR2: MNHEY and SVGAGI. V lost 0 bases to trimming and J lost 5 bases, with 5 bases between them. The CDR3 DNA reads TGTGCCAGCAGTTACTCAGTGAACAATGAGCAGTTCTTC. As protein: CASSYSVNNEQFF.

The gene calls are TRBV3-1 (or the pseudogene TRBV3-2) and TRBJ2-1; 11 bases are a match to TRBD2. In germline, CDR1 is LGHDT, CDR2 YNNKEL (reference sequence). V lost 8 bases and J lost 4; bases outside the gene matches: 1. CDR3 length: 13 amino acids. The CDR3 loop reads CASGTSGYNEQFF. DNA for the CDR3: TGTGCCAGCGGGACTAGCGGATACAATGAGCAGTTCTTC.

V usage is TRBV11-2 and J usage is TRBJ2-7; the match to TRBD1 covers 11 bases. Looked up from germline, CDR1 is SGHAT and CDR2 is FQNNGV. Trimming cost V 4 bases and J 5 bases; bases outside gene matches: 7. CDR3 length: 15 amino acids. The CDR3 nucleotides are TGTGCCAGCAGCTCCCGGGACAGGGGGTTCCACGAGCAGTACTTC. This translates into CASSSRDRGFHEQYF. Drawing the rest from reference TRBV11-2 and TRBJ2-7, the complete variable domain is EAGVAQSPRYKIIEKRQSVAFWCNPISGHATLYWYQQILGQGPKLLIQFQNNGVVDDSQLPKDRFSAERLKGVDSTLKIQPAKLEDSAVYLCASSSRDRGFHEQYFGPGTRLTVT.

This clone was seen just once. The chain carries TRBV4-1 and TRBJ2-7, with a tentative D call TRBD1 (6 bases). V was pared by 3 bases and J by 1 base, with 16 bases between. This CDR3 contains 16 residues. Germline V gene lookup returns CDR1 MGHRA and CDR2 YSYEKL. As DNA, the CDR3 is TGCGCCAGCAGCCATCAGCAGGACAGATTTTCCTACGAGCAGTACTTC. It specifies CASSHQQDRFSYEQYF.